The rows below give T cell receptor beta chains drawn from one sample of a study of shared clonotypes between healthy human individuals. Produced via immunoSEQ multiplex PCR; TCRdb's table is partial and in-frame only. The sample has around 2.5 million clones, under 95% seen once. Specimen: naive CD4+ T cells from PBMCs. These receptors were obtained from a man between 18 and 29 years old in good health. Some clones in this sample may be carry-over from other donors' samples. The CDR3 runs from the conserved cysteine through the conserved F or W. Not every row has a clone size; where given, it reads once, few, many or a size class.

CDR3	J	size	V
CASSSGGVQPQHF	TRBJ1-5	NA	TRBV19
CASSPVTSNQPQHF	TRBJ1-5	few	TRBV7-9
CSVVLPGLDTEAFF	TRBJ1-1	few	TRBV29-1
CASSSSSGANVLTF	TRBJ2-6	NA	TRBV14
CASSQQGTSGTRQGEQYF	TRBJ2-7	NA	TRBV4-2
CASSAYQETQYF	TRBJ2-5	NA	TRBV7-2
CASSASPGGELFF	TRBJ2-2	NA	TRBV9
CASSLVPGNSEQYF	TRBJ2-7	few	TRBV7-2
CASSPGPSGANVLTF	TRBJ2-6	NA	TRBV5-1
CASSSGDFRSYEQYF	TRBJ2-7	NA	TRBV6-5
CASSLDRGREKLFF	TRBJ1-4	NA	TRBV5-4
CARSNTAYGYTF	TRBJ1-2	NA	TRBV5-3
CASSLGRGSYEQYF	TRBJ2-7	NA	TRBV7-8
CASSQEEGGRGTDTQYF	TRBJ2-3	NA	TRBV4-1
CASSEMGVSTEAFF	TRBJ1-1	NA	TRBV6-1
CAIKERTSGSGADTQYF	TRBJ2-3	NA	TRBV10-3
CASARDRGDYGYTF	TRBJ1-2	NA	TRBV6-1
CASKWDRGRETQYF	TRBJ2-5	NA	TRBV6-1
CASSRQGTYGYTF	TRBJ1-2	NA	TRBV6-4
CSVYSLLQWSDRETQYF	TRBJ2-5	once	TRBV29-1
CASSLSGGHYSGNTIYF	TRBJ1-3	NA	TRBV27
CASSLNPTGGTEAFF	TRBJ1-1	NA	TRBV7-2
CASTPGETQYF	TRBJ2-5	NA	TRBV2
CASSELPSGRSYNEQFF	TRBJ2-1	NA	TRBV6-1
CSVYKSRWLIPGPGGFNQPQHF	TRBJ1-5	NA	TRBV29-1
CASAWGGVVGPTSTDTQYF	TRBJ2-3	few	TRBV27
CASSPAYGDYEQYF	TRBJ2-7	once	TRBV7-3
CASKNLGLAGARGTQYF	TRBJ2-3	NA	TRBV27
CASSLVSPAGAAVTQYF	TRBJ2-5	once	TRBV13
CASSFSTSAAQETQYF	TRBJ2-5	once	TRBV9
CAWSVPRAVYGYTF	TRBJ1-2	NA	TRBV30
CASSVLADTYEQYF	TRBJ2-7	NA	TRBV5-6